A single sample is the source of the 16 T cell receptor beta chains below, sequenced in a study of blood T cell repertoires in COVID-19. Sequencing used immunoSEQ multiplex PCR; TCRdb keeps in-frame clones, though not all of them. The sample includes 150,000 or so clones, over 75% of them seen just once. Sequencing was performed on peripheral blood. The origin of the receptors is a woman between 55 and 75 years old with COVID-19, enrolled during active disease.

The chain links TRBV2 to TRBJ2-1; 14 nucleotides agree with TRBD2. The CDR3 contains 19 residues. The germline gives CDR1 SNHLY, CDR2 FYNNEI. The V and J ends lost 1 base and 5 bases, in that order; junction bases with no gene match: 10. The CDR3 here is CASSEESRTSGGPDNEQFF. CDR3 DNA: TGTGCCAGCAGTGAAGAGTCGAGGACTAGCGGGGGGCCGGACAATGAGCAGTTCTTC.

This chain links TRBV5-1 with TRBJ1-4, with D perhaps matching TRBD1 (5 bases). Germline V gene lookup returns CDR1 SGHRS and CDR2 YFSETQ. Trimming removed 3 bases at V and 8 bases at J, with 17 bases between. The CDR3 covers 15 residues. CDR3 residues: CASSSGGPWEEKLFF. DNA for the CDR3: TGCGCCAGCAGCTCCGGGGGTCCTTGGGAGGAAAAACTGTTTTTT. Variable domain in full (rest from reference TRBV5-1 and TRBJ1-4): KAGVTQTPRYLIKTRGQQVTLSCSPISGHRSVSWYQQTPGQGLQFLFEYFSETQRNKGNFPGRFSGRQFSNSRSEMNVSTLELGDSALYLCASSSGGPWEEKLFFGSGTQLSVL.

The chain recombines TRBV18 with TRBJ2-2, with D possibly being TRBD1 (5 bases). The CDR3 is 16 residues long. Germline V gene lookup returns CDR1 KGHSH and CDR2 LQKENI. The V and J ends lost 2 bases and 1 base respectively, with 11 bases between them. The CDR3: CASSPSRTLNTGELFF. As DNA, the CDR3 is TGTGCCAGCTCACCAAGCAGGACATTGAACACCGGGGAGCTGTTTTTT.

V is TRBV29-1 and J is TRBJ2-2; maybe TRBD1 (5 bases). V was pared by 0 bases and J by 9 bases, with 5 bases between. Germline lookup yields CDR1 SQVTM and CDR2 ANQGSEA. The CDR3 is made up of 11 amino acids. The CDR3 DNA is TGCAGCGTTGAAGAGGGGCGGGAGCTGTTTTTT. As protein: CSVEEGRELFF.

The chain links TRBV7-9 to TRBJ2-7, with D hard to call. V lost 0 bases to trimming and J lost 6 bases, with 6 bases between them. Germline CDR1 reads SEHNR; CDR2 reads FQNEAQ (reference sequence). The CDR3 covers 12 residues. The CDR3 protein is CASSLAVSEQYF. CDR3 DNA sequence: TGTGCCAGCAGCTTAGCCGTCAGCGAGCAGTACTTC.

The chain carries TRBV3-1 (or the pseudogene TRBV3-2) and TRBJ1-2, with D uncertain. The CDR3 totals 15 residues. CDR1 is LGHDT and CDR2 is YNNKEL in the germline V gene (reference sequence). Between the trimmed V and J ends, which lost 0 bases and 2 bases, there was a span of 10 bases. The DNA of the CDR3 is TGTGCCAGCAGCCAAGACCACAGCCAAAACTATGGCTACACCTTC. Protein product: CASSQDHSQNYGYTF.

In its sample, this clone was seen once. The chain couples TRBV13 to TRBJ1-6, with 7 bases lining up with TRBD1. The length of the CDR3 is 15 residues. From germline, CDR1 is PRHDT and CDR2 FYEKMQ (reference sequence). With 1 base clipped from V and 7 bases from J, the junction kept 4 bases outside the gene matches. CDR3 DNA sequence: TGTGCCAGCAGCTTAGCAGGGGGTAGGAATTCACCCCTCCACTTT. Protein: CASSLAGGRNSPLHF.

J is TRBJ1-2 and V is TRBV19; D is unresolved. Between the trimmed V and J ends, which lost 4 bases and 0 bases, there was a span of 9 bases. Germline assignment: CDR1 LNHDA and CDR2 SQIVND (reference sequence). This CDR3 comprises 14 residues. The chain's CDR3 is CASSSTDANYGYTF. DNA of the CDR3: TGTGCCAGTAGTAGTACAGATGCTAACTATGGCTACACCTTC.

The chain couples TRBV7-9 to TRBJ2-2; 7 nucleotides agree with TRBD1. The CDR3 consists of 16 residues. V trimming: 6 bases; J trimming: 5 bases; junction bases outside the gene matches: 12. Germline V CDR1 and CDR2: SEHNR, FQNEAQ (reference sequence). The DNA of the CDR3 is TGTGCCAGCAGACGAATACCGACAGGGTTGACCGGGGAGCTGTTTTTT. Amino acids: CASRRIPTGLTGELFF.

This clone was detected a few times. The chain has TRBV19 and TRBJ2-2; the D gene is possibly TRBD2 (5 bases). The germline V gene encodes CDR1 LNHDA and CDR2 SQIVND (reference sequence). The CDR3 has 15 residues. V lost 2 bases to trimming and J lost 1 base, with 8 bases between them. CDR3 amino acids: CASSIQAGNTGELFF. The CDR3, as DNA: TGTGCCAGTAGTATACAGGCGGGGAACACCGGGGAGCTGTTTTTT.

The genes are TRBV11-3 and TRBJ2-1, with D possibly matching TRBD1 (6 bases). The CDR3 is 14 amino acids. Germline V lookup: CDR1 SGHNT, CDR2 YENEEA. Trimming removed 4 bases at V and 4 bases at J, with 11 bases between. The CDR3 DNA reads TGTGCCAGCAGCTCTAATCAGGGGTACAATGAGCAGTTCTTC. Protein product: CASSSNQGYNEQFF.

This chain links TRBV5-1 with TRBJ2-5; the match to TRBD1 covers 7 bases. The junction had 4 bases not matched to a gene; V was cut back by 3 bases and J by 2 bases. This CDR3 region has 14 residues. Per germline, CDR1 SGHRS and CDR2 YFSETQ. Here the CDR3 reads CASSSRDSQETQYF. For the CDR3, the DNA is TGCGCCAGCAGCTCCCGGGACAGTCAAGAGACCCAGTACTTC.

The chain uses TRBV18 and TRBJ1-2; 9 bases line up with TRBD1. Losses at the gene ends were 0 bases for V and 7 bases for J; bases not matched to a gene: 6. The germline V gene has CDR1 KGHSH and CDR2 LQKENI. This CDR3 spans 15 amino acids. CDR3 DNA: TGTGCCAGCTCACCACCGTCGGGACAGGGTTCTGGCTACACCTTC. Its protein is CASSPPSGQGSGYTF.

V gene TRBV6-5 combines with J gene TRBJ1-3; D not resolved. CDR1 and CDR2 (germline): MNHEY, SVGAGI. The CDR3 has 15 residues. V lost 5 bases to trimming and J lost 0 bases, with 11 bases between them. CDR3: CASSRHKSSGNTIYF. In DNA, the CDR3 is TGTGCCAGCAGTAGACACAAGAGCTCTGGAAACACCATATATTTT.

The chain couples TRBV2 to TRBJ1-1; no firm D call. The CDR3 has 12 amino acids. The ends were cut back, 8 bases at V and 0 bases at J, with 7 bases in the middle. Germline V lookup: CDR1 SNHLY, CDR2 FYNNEI. Here the CDR3 DNA reads TGTGCCAGCGGGCAAATGAACACTGAAGCTTTCTTT. This codes for CASGQMNTEAFF. Full variable domain (outside the CDR3, taken from reference TRBV2 and TRBJ1-1): EPEVTQTPSHQVTQMGQEVILRCVPISNHLYFYWYRQILGQKVEFLVSFYNNEISEKSEIFDDQFSVERPDGSNFTLKIRSTKLEDSAMYFCASGQMNTEAFFGQGTRLTVV.

J is TRBJ2-1 and V is TRBV18, with 8 bases lining up with TRBD2. In germline, CDR1 is KGHSH, CDR2 LQKENI. With V trimmed by 0 bases and J by 3 bases, 7 bases remained unmatched. The CDR3 totals 17 residues. The CDR3 sequence is CASSPPGSRGGYNEQFF. CDR3 coding DNA: TGTGCCAGCTCACCACCGGGTAGCCGGGGGGGCTACAATGAGCAGTTCTTC.